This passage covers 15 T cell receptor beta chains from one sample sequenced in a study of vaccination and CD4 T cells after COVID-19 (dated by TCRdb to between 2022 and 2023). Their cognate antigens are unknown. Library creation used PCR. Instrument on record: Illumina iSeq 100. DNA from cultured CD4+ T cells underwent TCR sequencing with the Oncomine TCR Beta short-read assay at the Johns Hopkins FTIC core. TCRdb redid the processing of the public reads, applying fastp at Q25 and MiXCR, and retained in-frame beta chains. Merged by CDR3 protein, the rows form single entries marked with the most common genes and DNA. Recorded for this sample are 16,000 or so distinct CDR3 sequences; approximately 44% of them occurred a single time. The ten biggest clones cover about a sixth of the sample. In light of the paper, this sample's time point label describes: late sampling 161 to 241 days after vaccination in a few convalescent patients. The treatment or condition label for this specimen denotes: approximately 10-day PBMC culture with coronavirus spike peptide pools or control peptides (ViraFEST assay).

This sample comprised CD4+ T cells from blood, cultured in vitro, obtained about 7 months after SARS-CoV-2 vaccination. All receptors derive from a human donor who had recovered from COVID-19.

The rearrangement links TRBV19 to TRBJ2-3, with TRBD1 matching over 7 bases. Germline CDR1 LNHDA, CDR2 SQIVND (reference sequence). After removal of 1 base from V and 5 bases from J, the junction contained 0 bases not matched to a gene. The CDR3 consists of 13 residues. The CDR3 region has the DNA TGTGCCAGTAGTATAGGACAGGGAGATACGCAGTATTTT. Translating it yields CASSIGQGDTQYF. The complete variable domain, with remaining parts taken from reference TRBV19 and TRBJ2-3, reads DGGITQSPKYLFRKEGQNVTLSCEQNLNHDAMYWYRQDPGQGLRLIYYSQIVNDFQKGDIAEGYSVSREKKESFPLTVTSAQKNPTAFYLCASSIGQGDTQYFGPGTRLTVL.

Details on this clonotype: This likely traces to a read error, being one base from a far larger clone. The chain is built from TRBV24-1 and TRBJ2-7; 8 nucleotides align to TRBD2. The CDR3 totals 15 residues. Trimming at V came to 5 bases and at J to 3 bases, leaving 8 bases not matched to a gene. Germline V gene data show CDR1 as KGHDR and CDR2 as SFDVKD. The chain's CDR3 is CATSAAGTSRYEQYF. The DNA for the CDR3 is TGTGCCACCAGTGCGGCCGGGACTAGTCGCTACGAGCAGTACTTC.

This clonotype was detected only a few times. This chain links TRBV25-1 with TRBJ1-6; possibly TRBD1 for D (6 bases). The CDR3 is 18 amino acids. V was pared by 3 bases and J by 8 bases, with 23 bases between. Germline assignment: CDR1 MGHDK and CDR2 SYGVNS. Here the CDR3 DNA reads TGTGCCAGCAGTGAGGGGGGGCCACTTGCGGGATCTGATTCACCCCTCCACTTT. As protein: CASSEGGPLAGSDSPLHF.

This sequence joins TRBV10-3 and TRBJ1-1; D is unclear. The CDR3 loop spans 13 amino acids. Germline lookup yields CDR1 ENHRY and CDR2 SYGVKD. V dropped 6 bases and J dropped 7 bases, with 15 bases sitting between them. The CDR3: CAISGFPGIEAFF. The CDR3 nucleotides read TGTGCCATCAGCGGTTTTCCTGGGATTGAAGCTTTCTTT.

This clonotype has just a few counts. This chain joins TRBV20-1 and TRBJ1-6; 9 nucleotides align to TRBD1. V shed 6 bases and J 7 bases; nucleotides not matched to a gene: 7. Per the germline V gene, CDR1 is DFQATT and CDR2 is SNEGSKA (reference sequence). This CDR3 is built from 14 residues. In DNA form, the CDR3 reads TGCAGTGCCCCCGGACAGGGGAGCAATTCACCCCTCCACTTT. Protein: CSAPGQGSNSPLHF.

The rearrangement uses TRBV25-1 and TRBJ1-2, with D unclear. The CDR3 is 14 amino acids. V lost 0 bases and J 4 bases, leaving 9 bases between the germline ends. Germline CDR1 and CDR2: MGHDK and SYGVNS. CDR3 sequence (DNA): TGTGCCAGCAGTGAATACGGGCAATCCTATGGCTACACCTTC. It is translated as CASSEYGQSYGYTF.

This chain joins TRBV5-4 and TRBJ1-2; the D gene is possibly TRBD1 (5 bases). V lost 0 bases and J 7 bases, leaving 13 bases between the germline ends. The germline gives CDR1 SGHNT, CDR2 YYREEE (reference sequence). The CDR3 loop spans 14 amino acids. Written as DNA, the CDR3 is TGTGCCAGCAGCTTGGGGTGGGACGGAGTTGGCTACACCTTC. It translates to CASSLGWDGVGYTF.

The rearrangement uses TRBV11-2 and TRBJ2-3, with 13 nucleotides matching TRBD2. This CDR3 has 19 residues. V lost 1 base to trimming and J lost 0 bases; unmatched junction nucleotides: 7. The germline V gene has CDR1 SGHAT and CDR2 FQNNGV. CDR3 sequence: CASSLGLAGGTTSTDTQYF. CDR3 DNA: TGTGCCAGCAGCTTAGGACTAGCGGGGGGCACAACTAGCACAGATACGCAGTATTTT.

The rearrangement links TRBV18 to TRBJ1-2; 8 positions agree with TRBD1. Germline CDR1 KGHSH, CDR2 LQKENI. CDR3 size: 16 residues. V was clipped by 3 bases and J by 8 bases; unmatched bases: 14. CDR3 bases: TGTGCCAGCTCACCGGCCAAGGAACGGACAGGGAAAGGCTACACCTTC. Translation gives CASSPAKERTGKGYTF.

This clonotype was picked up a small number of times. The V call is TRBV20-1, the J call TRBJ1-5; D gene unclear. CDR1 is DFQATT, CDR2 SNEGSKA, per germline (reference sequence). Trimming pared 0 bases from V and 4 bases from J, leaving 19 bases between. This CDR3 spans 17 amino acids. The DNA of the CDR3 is TGCAGTGCTAGAGATGGTGGGTACTCACCACTTAATCAGCCCCAGCATTTT. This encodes CSARDGGYSPLNQPQHF.

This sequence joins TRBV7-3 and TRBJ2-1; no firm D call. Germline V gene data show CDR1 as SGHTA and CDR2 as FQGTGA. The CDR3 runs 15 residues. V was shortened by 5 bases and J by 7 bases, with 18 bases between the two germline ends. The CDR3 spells CASSRRVAPLNEQFF. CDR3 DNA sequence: TGTGCCAGCAGCCGCCGGGTAGCTCCGTTGAATGAGCAGTTCTTC.

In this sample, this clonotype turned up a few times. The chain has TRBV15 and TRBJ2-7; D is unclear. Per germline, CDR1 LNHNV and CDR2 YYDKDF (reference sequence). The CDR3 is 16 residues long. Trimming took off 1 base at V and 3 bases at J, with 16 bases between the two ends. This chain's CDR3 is CATSRGVGAPHYEQYF. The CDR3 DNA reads TGTGCCACCAGCAGAGGGGTAGGCGCCCCCCACTACGAGCAGTACTTC. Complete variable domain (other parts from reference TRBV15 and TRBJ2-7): DAMVIQNPRYQVTQFGKPVTLSCSQTLNHNVMYWYQQKSSQAPKLLFHYYDKDFNNEADTPDNFQSRRPNTSFCFLDIRSPGLGDTAMYLCATSRGVGAPHYEQYFGPGTRLTVT.

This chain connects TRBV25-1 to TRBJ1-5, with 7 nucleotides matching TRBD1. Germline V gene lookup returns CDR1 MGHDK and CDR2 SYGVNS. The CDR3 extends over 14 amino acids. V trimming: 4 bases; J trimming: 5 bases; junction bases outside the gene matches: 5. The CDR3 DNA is TGTGCCAGCAGTGGGGCAGGGGGGGATCAGCCCCAGCATTTT. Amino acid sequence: CASSGAGGDQPQHF.

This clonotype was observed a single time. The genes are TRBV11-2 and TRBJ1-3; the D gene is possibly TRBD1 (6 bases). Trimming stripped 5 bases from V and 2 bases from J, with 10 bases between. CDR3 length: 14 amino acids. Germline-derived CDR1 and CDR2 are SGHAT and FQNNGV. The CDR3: CASSTRQAGNTIYF. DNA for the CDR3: TGTGCCAGCAGCACCAGACAGGCTGGAAACACCATATATTTT.

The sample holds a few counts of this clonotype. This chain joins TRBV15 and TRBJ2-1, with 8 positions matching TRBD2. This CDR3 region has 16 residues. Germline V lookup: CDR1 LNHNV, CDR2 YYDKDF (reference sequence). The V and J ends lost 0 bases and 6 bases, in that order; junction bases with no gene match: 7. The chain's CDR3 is CATSRERGGAFNEQFF. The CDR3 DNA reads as TGTGCCACCAGCAGAGAACGGGGGGGGGCCTTCAATGAGCAGTTCTTC. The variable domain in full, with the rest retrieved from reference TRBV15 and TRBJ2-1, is DAMVIQNPRYQVTQFGKPVTLSCSQTLNHNVMYWYQQKSSQAPKLLFHYYDKDFNNEADTPDNFQSRRPNTSFCFLDIRSPGLGDTAMYLCATSRERGGAFNEQFFGPGTRLTVL.